This TCR beta chain derives from a study of Ad26.COV2.S vaccination and SARS-CoV-2 variants. Stated treatment: 15 to 20 received Ad26.COV2.S at low or high dose, single or two shots; several received placebo; per-sample allocation not given. Samples were taken on day 63 after the first vaccine or placebo injection. Boston hosted the donor, who was an adult aged 18-55 years. The CDR3 sequence is 11 residues long. V was trimmed by 6 bases and J by 5 bases, leaving 8 bases between them. Germline CDR1 reads WSHSY; CDR2 reads SAAADI. The table came from immunoSEQ multiplex PCR; TCRdb's copy has only in-frame clones and leaves some out. Among roughly 380,000 clones listed, roughly 85% were seen once.

V and J are TRBV10-2 and TRBJ2-7; D is unresolved. This sequence originates from a person aged 18 to 65 who received the Ad26.COV2.S COVID-19 vaccine or a placebo. Sequenced here: peripheral blood, sampled in a trial of Ad26.COV2.S vaccine versus placebo. CDR3 sequence: CASRYTDEQYF. Written as DNA, the CDR3 is TGCGCCAGCAGGTACACGGACGAGCAGTACTTC.